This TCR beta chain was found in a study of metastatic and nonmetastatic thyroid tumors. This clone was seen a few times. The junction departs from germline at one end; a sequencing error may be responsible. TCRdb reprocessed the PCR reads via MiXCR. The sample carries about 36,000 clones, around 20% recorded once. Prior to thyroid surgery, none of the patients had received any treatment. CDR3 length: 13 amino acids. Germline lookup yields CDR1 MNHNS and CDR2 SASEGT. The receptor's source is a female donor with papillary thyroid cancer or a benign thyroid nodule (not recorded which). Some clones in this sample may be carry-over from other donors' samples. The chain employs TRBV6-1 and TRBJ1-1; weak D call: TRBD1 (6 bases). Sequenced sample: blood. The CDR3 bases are TGTACCAGCAGTTCTGCCGGGGGCACTGAAACTTTCTTT. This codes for CTSSSAGGTETFF.